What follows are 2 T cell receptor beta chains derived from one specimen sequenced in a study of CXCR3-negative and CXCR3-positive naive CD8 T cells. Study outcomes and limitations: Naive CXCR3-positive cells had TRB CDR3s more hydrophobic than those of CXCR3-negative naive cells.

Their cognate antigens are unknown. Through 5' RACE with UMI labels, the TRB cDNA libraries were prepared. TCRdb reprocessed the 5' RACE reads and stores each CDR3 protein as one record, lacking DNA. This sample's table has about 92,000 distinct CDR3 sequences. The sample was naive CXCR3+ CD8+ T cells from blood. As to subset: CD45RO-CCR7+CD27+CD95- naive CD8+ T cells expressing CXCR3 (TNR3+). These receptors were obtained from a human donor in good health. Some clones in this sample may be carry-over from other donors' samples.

CDR3 region: CASSLREGGFPKAFF. The chain is built from TRBV28 and TRBJ1-1; TCRdb's D gene call, TRBD1, goes unchecked for lack of DNA. There are 15 residues in the CDR3. Germline V lookup: CDR1 MDHEN, CDR2 SYDVKM.

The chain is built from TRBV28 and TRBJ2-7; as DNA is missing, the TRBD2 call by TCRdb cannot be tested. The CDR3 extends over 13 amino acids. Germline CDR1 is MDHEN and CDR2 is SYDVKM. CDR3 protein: CASGGGSSYEQYF.